This T cell receptor (beta chain) was recovered during a study of blood T cells in healthy people across ages. Next came a second PCR, run for about 7 to 12 cycles, which used a sample-barcoded 5' primer along with a J-beta primer mix. Using its own MiXCR run on the 5' RACE reads, TCRdb lists one record per CDR3 protein. The sample carries 700,000 or so distinct CDR3 sequences, less than 45% recorded once. Details on this clonotype: A read error may account for a junction end that differs from germline.

Germline assignment: CDR1 SGHTA and CDR2 FQGNSA. The CDR3 contains 15 residues. V and J are TRBV7-2 and TRBJ2-5; 9 bases are shared with TRBD2. Specimen: blood. The sequence was collected from a man older than 75 in good health. The CDR3 loop is CASTLAASGIDEQYF. CDR3 nucleotides: TGTGCCAGCACCTTAGCGGCTAGCGGGATTGATGAGCAGTACTTC.